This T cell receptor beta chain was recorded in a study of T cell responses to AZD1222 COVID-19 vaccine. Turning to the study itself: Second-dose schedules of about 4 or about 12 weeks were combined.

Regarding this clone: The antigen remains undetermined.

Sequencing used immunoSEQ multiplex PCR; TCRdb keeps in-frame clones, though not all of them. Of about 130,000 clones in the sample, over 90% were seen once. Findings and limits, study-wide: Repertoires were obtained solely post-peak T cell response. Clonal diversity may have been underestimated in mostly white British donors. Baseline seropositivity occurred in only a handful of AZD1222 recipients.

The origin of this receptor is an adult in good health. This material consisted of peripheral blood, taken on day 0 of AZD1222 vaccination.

This chain's CDR3 is CASSLDPGSPYEQYF. The CDR3 DNA reads TGTGCCAGCAGCTTAGATCCTGGCAGCCCCTACGAGCAGTACTTC. The chain carries TRBV11-2 and TRBJ2-7; D gene uncertain. This CDR3 has 15 amino acids. The germline CDR1 and CDR2 sequences are SGHAT and FQNNGV. V dropped 0 bases and J dropped 2 bases, with 11 bases sitting between them.